Sequencing of this T cell receptor (beta chain) was carried out in a study of blood T cell repertoires in COVID-19. In this sample, this clone turned up a few times. The data were produced by immunoSEQ multiplex PCR, yet TCRdb's version contains in-frame clones alone and is incomplete. The sample carries around 260,000 clones, about nine tenths recorded once. This CDR3 has 12 amino acids. With 5 bases removed from V and 9 bases from J, the gap between germline ends came to 9 bases. Germline assignment: CDR1 SGHNT and CDR2 YYREEE (reference sequence). Sequenced input: peripheral blood. The chain has TRBV5-4 and TRBJ1-6; D call uncertain. The clonotype originates from a man between 60 and 75 years old who had recovered from COVID-19. CDR3 amino acids: CASSSSLSPLHF. The CDR3 bases are TGTGCCAGCAGTTCGTCTCTTTCACCCCTCCACTTT. The complete variable domain, with remaining parts taken from reference TRBV5-4 and TRBJ1-6, reads ETGVTQSPTHLIKTRGQQVTLRCSSQSGHNTVSWYQQALGQGPQFIFQYYREEENGRGNFPPRFSGLQFPNYSSELNVNALELDDSALYLCASSSSLSPLHFGNGTRLTVT.